The source of this T cell receptor beta chain is a study of shared clonotypes between healthy human individuals. Study-level information: Per donor, CD8 memory used one plate, CD8 naive used two, CD4 memory used three and CD4 naive used three. General study results and limits: Having only a few donors restricted how much genetic and exposure-history diversity was captured.

For each subset, genomic DNA was distributed in equal portions over several immunoSEQ plates. Here immunoSEQ multiplex PCR was the method, and the copy in TCRdb shows in-frame clones only, minus some. The table records roughly 1,100,000 clones, around 76% of them present only once. The CD4+ fraction was divided into a CD45RA+ naive subset and a CD45RA-negative memory subset. The CDR3 runs 14 residues. Germline values: CDR1 SGHDT, CDR2 YYEEEE. Trimming left V 1 base short and J 5 bases short, with 10 bases between. Comment on this clone: Its matching antigen is unknown.

The sequence derives from a man younger than 35 in good health. Sample: memory CD4+ T cells sorted from blood. Sample subset: CD45RA-negative fraction. The chain combines TRBV5-6 with TRBJ2-4; D unresolved. The CDR3 loop reads CASSLRVIENIQYF. Written as DNA, the CDR3 is TGTGCCAGCAGCTTGAGGGTTATAGAAAACATTCAGTACTTC.